The clone carrying this TCR beta chain was picked up many times. Antigen: not known. The sample comes from a study of T cell clonality in common variable immunodeficiency. Study conclusions and caveats: Reportedly, TCR beta sequences from common variable immunodeficiency showed fewer deletions and N-nucleotide insertions. CVID subjects shared fewer TCRbeta clones than healthy controls did.

Caucasian heritage predominated among both patients and controls. TCRdb keeps only in-frame clones here, not all; method: immunoSEQ multiplex PCR. This sample carries roughly 29,000 clones and no singletons, and around 3.3% goes to the top ten. The sequencing input was peripheral blood mononuclear cells. The receptor comes from a human donor with common variable immunodeficiency.

Incomplete CDR3 DNA: TGTGCCAGCAGCTTACCAGGGCTCGAA. This gives the protein CASSLPGLE. The complete CDR3 reads CASSLPGLEAFF. The rearrangement links TRBV7-9 to TRBJ1-1; D is possibly TRBD1 (5 bases). The missing CDR3 end, 3 residues past where the read stops, is filled in from the germline J gene. CDR1 SEHNR and CDR2 FQNEAQ come from the germline V gene (reference sequence). There are 12 residues in the CDR3.